This TCR beta chain appears in the sequencing data of a study of T cell responses to AZD1222 COVID-19 vaccine. Assay: immunoSEQ multiplex PCR; the TCRdb copy retains only in-frame clones and omits some. This table holds fewer than 150,000 clones, under 85% found once. Trimming shortened V by 5 bases and J by 14 bases, and 25 bases separated the two germline ends. The CDR3 totals 16 residues. From germline, CDR1 is MDHEN and CDR2 SYDVKM. The origin of this receptor is an adult in good health. This rearrangement joins TRBV28 to TRBJ1-6; D is unresolved. Sample: peripheral blood, taken on day 0 of AZD1222 vaccination. CDR3 protein: CASSGHTKNIGASLHF. CDR3 nucleotide sequence: TGTGCCAGCAGTGGTCATACTAAAAATATTGGTGCGTCCCTCCACTTT.